Given below is one T cell receptor beta chain in context. Data came from immunoSEQ multiplex PCR; TCRdb stores just in-frame clones and leaves some out. The sample carries around 170,000 clones, around 84% recorded once. This entry belongs to a study of blood T cell repertoires in COVID-19. Germline CDR1 and CDR2: MNHEY and SMNVEV (reference sequence). V shed 5 bases and J 3 bases; nucleotides not matched to a gene: 6. The CDR3 is 14 amino acids. This receptor was taken from a man aged 25 to 45 with active or convalescent COVID-19. V usage is TRBV27 and J usage is TRBJ1-1; 7 bases are shared with TRBD1. What was sequenced was peripheral blood. The CDR3 DNA reads as TGTGCCAGCAGTCTGGACAGGTTATACACTGAAGCTTTCTTT. Protein: CASSLDRLYTEAFF.